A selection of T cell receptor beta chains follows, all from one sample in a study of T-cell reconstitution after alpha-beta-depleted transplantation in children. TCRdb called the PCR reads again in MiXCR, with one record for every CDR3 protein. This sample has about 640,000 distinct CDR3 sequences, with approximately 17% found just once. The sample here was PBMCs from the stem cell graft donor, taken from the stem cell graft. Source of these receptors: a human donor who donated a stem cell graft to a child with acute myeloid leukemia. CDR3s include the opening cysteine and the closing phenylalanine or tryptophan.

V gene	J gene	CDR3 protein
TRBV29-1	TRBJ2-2	CSVGASGTNTGELFF
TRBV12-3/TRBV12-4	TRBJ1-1	CASSPERNTEAFF
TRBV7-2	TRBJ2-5	CASSSGPGPWGQYF
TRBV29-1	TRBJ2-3	CSVTGVGQWSTDTQYF
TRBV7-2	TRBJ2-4	CASSPITAVLNIQYF
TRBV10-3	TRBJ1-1	CAASPGTATEAFF
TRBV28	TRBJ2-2	CASSLAGNANTGELFF
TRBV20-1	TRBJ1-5	CSATTRRQGGNQPQHF
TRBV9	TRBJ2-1	CASSPRPSGEQFF
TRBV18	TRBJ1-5	CASSPGTGNRMGQPQHF
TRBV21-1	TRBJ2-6	CASSGDGCNRANVLTF
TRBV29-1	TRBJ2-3	CSALTTDTQYF
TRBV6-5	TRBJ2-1	CASRWTSGGSSYNEQFF
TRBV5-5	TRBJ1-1	CASSWGAEAFF
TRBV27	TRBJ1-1	CAARTPGTKNTEAFF
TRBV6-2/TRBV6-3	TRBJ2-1	CASSYTHPYNEQFF
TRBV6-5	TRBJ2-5	CASSYSIYAGGRETQYF
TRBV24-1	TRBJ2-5	CATSDLKGAGGQETQYF
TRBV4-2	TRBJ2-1	CASSQDPGYEQFF
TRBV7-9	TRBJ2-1	CASSRLQGPDEQFF
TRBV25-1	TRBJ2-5	CASSAGGRETQYF
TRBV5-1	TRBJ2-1	CASSPPSSGVNEQFF
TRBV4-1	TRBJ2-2	CASSQGSSVLNTGELFF
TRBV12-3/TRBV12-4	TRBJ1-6	CASSLLLGSSPLHF
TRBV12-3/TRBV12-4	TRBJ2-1	CASRLREADNEQFF
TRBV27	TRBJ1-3	CASSYRGPGNTIYF
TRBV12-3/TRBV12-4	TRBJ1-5	CASGRQGNYQPQHF
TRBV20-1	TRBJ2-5	CSAENSAGLAYQETQYF